This TCR beta chain came from a study of blood T cell repertoires in COVID-19. Study context: Researchers got acute and convalescent COVID-19 samples from the United States, Italy and Spain. PBMCs, B-cell-depleted T cells, or T cells provided the cDNA or gDNA that made up the material.

The count of this clone is one. Germline values: CDR1 SNHLY, CDR2 FYNNEI. Between the trimmed V and J ends, which lost 1 base and 2 bases, there was a span of 14 bases. The CDR3 length is 16 residues. Per the original data handling: Using reference gene primer amplification, nucleated cell counts were estimated. Assay used: immunoSEQ multiplex PCR; TCRdb lists only in-frame clones, some missing. V and J calls and clone size are as listed in that table; D and trimming were resolved from the DNA. The data show roughly 700,000 clones, more than 80% seen once. The receptor's source is a young woman with acute or convalescent COVID-19. The V and J genes are TRBV2 and TRBJ1-2; D is unclear. Sequenced input: peripheral blood. CDR3 loop: CASSEEPAIGNYGYTF. The CDR3 nucleotides are TGTGCCAGCAGTGAAGAGCCAGCGATAGGAAACTATGGCTACACCTTC. Supplemented by reference TRBV2 and TRBJ1-2, the full variable domain reads EPEVTQTPSHQVTQMGQEVILRCVPISNHLYFYWYRQILGQKVEFLVSFYNNEISEKSEIFDDQFSVERPDGSNFTLKIRSTKLEDSAMYFCASSEEPAIGNYGYTFGSGTRLTVV.